Each of the 18 T cell receptor beta chains below was sequenced from the same sample in a study of beta chain features in type 1 diabetes (dated by TCRdb to the late 2010s). Results the study describes overall, beyond this receptor: A moderate but significant shortening of TCRB CDR3 length was observed in type 1 diabetes patients in all four CD4+ subsets.

Libraries were constructed by the immunoSEQ multiplex PCR assay. The High Capacity cDNA Reverse Transcription Kit was used to reverse transcribe all of the isolated RNA, meaning that expressed TCRB transcripts were what got sequenced. The table comes from immuneACCESS by way of TCRdb, which keeps in-frame sequences with V and J called. Part of the clones is missing from these tables; in studies checked, under half for an unresolved V gene and the rest for unknown reasons. Counted in this sample were about 53,000 clones; about 60% of them appeared once. Jointly, the top ten make up approximately 0.29% of the sample. For these TCRs, the target antigens are not known. The sample was stem cell memory CD4+ T cells from blood. According to the study, the label for this sample's cell subset or site signals: stem cell-like memory CD4+ T cells. Receptors were obtained from a woman younger than 45 with type 1 diabetes.

The chain joins TRBV11-2 to TRBJ2-1, with 9 positions matching TRBD2. CDR3 length equals 16 residues. J lost 8 bases, V lost 1 base, and 9 bases had no gene match. The germline CDR1 and CDR2 sequences are SGHAT and FQNNGV. CDR3: CASSLGNSGGGDEQFF. The CDR3 bases are TGTGCCAGCAGCTTAGGAAATAGCGGGGGAGGGGATGAGCAGTTCTTC.

This clone was observed a few times. Sequence at one end of the junction differs from germline and may be a read error. The V gene is TRBV2, the J gene TRBJ2-1; 8 nucleotides line up with TRBD2. This CDR3 spans 18 amino acids. Germline assignment: CDR1 SNHLY and CDR2 FYNNEI. The DNA of the CDR3 is TGTGCCAGCAGCGAAGGTTGGCTAGCGGGTTACTCCTACAATGAGCAGTTCTTC. Protein sequence: CASSEGWLAGYSYNEQFF. The whole variable domain, filled in from reference TRBV2 and TRBJ2-1, reads EPEVTQTPSHQVTQMGQEVILRCVPISNHLYFYWYRQILGQKVEFLVSFYNNEISEKSEIFDDQFSVERPDGSNFTLKIRSTKLEDSAMYFCASSEGWLAGYSYNEQFFGPGTRLTVL.

The rearrangement uses TRBV10-2 and TRBJ2-7; D call uncertain. CDR1 and CDR2 (germline): WSHSY, SAAADI. Trimming cost V 6 bases and J 2 bases, with 8 bases left between them. The CDR3 loop spans 12 amino acids. CDR3 sequence reads: CASRSTAYEQYF. For the CDR3, the DNA is TGCGCCAGCAGGAGCACCGCCTACGAGCAGTACTTC.

The V call is TRBV9, the J call TRBJ2-3; TRBD2 might be the D (6 bases). The V end lost 4 bases, the J end lost 4 bases, and 19 bases lay between the germline ends. The CDR3 runs to 16 residues. Per the germline V gene, CDR1 is SGDLS and CDR2 is YYNGEE. The CDR3 spells CASSPQEGTSADTQYF. The CDR3, as DNA: TGTGCCAGCAGCCCTCAGGAGGGTACAAGCGCAGATACGCAGTATTTT.

The gene calls are TRBV7-3 and TRBJ2-6; D is unclear. Germline-derived CDR1 and CDR2 are SGHTA and FQGTGA. The CDR3 is made up of 15 amino acids. The V gene lost 3 bases and the J gene lost 0 bases, with 6 bases spanning the gap. The CDR3 reads CASSFPHSGANVLTF. DNA for the CDR3: TGTGCCAGCAGCTTCCCCCACTCTGGGGCCAACGTCCTGACTTTC. Full variable domain (missing parts from reference TRBV7-3 and TRBJ2-6): GAGVSQTPSNKVTEKGKYVELRCDPISGHTALYWYRQSLGQGPEFLIYFQGTGAADDSGLPNDRFFAVRPEGSVSTLKIQRTERGDSAVYLCASSFPHSGANVLTFGAGSRLTVL.

V gene TRBV29-1 combines with J gene TRBJ2-3; D unresolved. This CDR3 spans 11 amino acids. V lost 3 bases and J lost 5, with 6 bases in between. The V gene's germline CDR1 is SQVTM and CDR2 ANQGSEA. CDR3 region: CSVETLDTQYF. CDR3 nucleotide sequence: TGCAGCGTTGAGACTTTAGATACGCAGTATTTT.

This clone appeared a few times. The chain couples TRBV5-6 to TRBJ2-3; D is unresolved. This CDR3 is built from 11 residues. Germline CDR1 and CDR2: SGHDT and YYEEEE. Trimming shortened V by 5 bases and J by 3 bases, and 4 bases separated the two germline ends. This CDR3 is CASRRTDTQYF. The CDR3 DNA follows: TGTGCCAGCAGGAGGACAGATACGCAGTATTTT.

The chain links TRBV5-4 to TRBJ1-3; the D is unclear. Trimming left V 2 bases short and J 1 base short, with 4 bases between. This CDR3 comprises 13 residues. Germline-derived CDR1 and CDR2 are SGHNT and YYREEE (reference sequence). The CDR3 loop is CASSFYSGNTIYF. CDR3 in DNA: TGTGCCAGCAGCTTTTATTCTGGAAACACCATATATTTT. The full variable domain, with the rest looked up from reference TRBV5-4 and TRBJ1-3, is ETGVTQSPTHLIKTRGQQVTLRCSSQSGHNTVSWYQQALGQGPQFIFQYYREEENGRGNFPPRFSGLQFPNYSSELNVNALELDDSALYLCASSFYSGNTIYFGEGSWLTVV.

This chain connects TRBV5-4 to TRBJ2-3, with D maybe TRBD2 (5 bases). Between the trimmed V and J ends, which lost 6 bases and 1 base, there was a span of 18 bases. This CDR3 has 16 residues. CDR1 and CDR2 from the germline V gene are SGHNT and YYREEE (reference sequence). CDR3 in amino acids: CASTSNGVPRTDTQYF. The CDR3 DNA reads as TGTGCCAGCACCTCAAACGGGGTTCCCCGCACAGATACGCAGTATTTT.

The chain employs TRBV29-1 and TRBJ1-1; D might be TRBD1 (5 bases). V shed 6 bases and J shed 5 bases, with 7 bases lying between them. CDR3 length equals 10 residues. CDR1 and CDR2 (germline): SQVTM, ANQGSEA. The CDR3 DNA reads as TGCAGCGTCGGGGGTACTGAAGCTTTCTTT. Protein: CSVGGTEAFF.

This clone occurred a few times. The chain recombines TRBV29-1 with TRBJ2-1; 11 nucleotides align to TRBD2. The CDR3 runs 12 residues. Germline CDR1 and CDR2: SQVTM and ANQGSEA. Trimming removed 7 bases from V and 9 bases from J; junction bases left unmatched: 5. CDR3 amino acids: CSAKTSGTEQFF. As DNA, the CDR3 is TGCAGCGCCAAGACTAGCGGGACTGAGCAGTTCTTC.

This sequence joins TRBV4-1 and TRBJ1-1; 8 bases align to TRBD1. Per germline, CDR1 MGHRA and CDR2 YSYEKL. The J segment lost 1 base and the V segment lost 4 bases, leaving 2 bases of the junction unmatched. This CDR3 is built from 14 residues. CDR3 amino acids: CASSRGTGNTEAFF. Written as DNA, the CDR3 is TGCGCCAGCAGCCGAGGGACAGGGAACACTGAAGCTTTCTTT.

The chain recombines TRBV13 with TRBJ2-2; D might be TRBD1 (5 bases). The germline CDR1 and CDR2 sequences are PRHDT and FYEKMQ (reference sequence). This CDR3 is 14 amino acids long. V was shortened by 5 bases and J by 3 bases, with 10 bases between the two germline ends. The CDR3 sequence is CASSTTAYTGELFF. CDR3 coding DNA: TGTGCCAGCAGCACGACAGCCTACACCGGGGAGCTGTTTTTT. The full variable domain, completed using reference TRBV13 and TRBJ2-2, is AAGVIQSPRHLIKEKRETATLKCYPIPRHDTVYWYQQGPGQDPQFLISFYEKMQSDKGSIPDRFSAQQFSDYHSELNMSSLELGDSALYFCASSTTAYTGELFFGEGSRLTVL.

Only a few counts were recorded for this clone. The chain combines TRBV29-1 with TRBJ2-1; 7 nucleotides match TRBD2. The V gene's germline CDR1 is SQVTM and CDR2 ANQGSEA. The CDR3 length is 13 residues. Trimming removed 4 bases from V and 6 bases from J; junction bases left unmatched: 6. The CDR3 protein is CSVASGLVNEQFF. CDR3 nucleotides: TGCAGCGTTGCGTCCGGACTAGTCAATGAGCAGTTCTTC.

This clone was counted a single time. The chain combines TRBV7-2 with TRBJ2-7, with TRBD2 identical over 7 bases. Trimming took 0 bases from V and 1 from J; bases not matched to a gene: 3. The CDR3 totals 15 residues. CDR1 and CDR2 from the germline V gene are SGHTA and FQGNSA. CDR3 residues: CASSLAAGVSYEQYF. CDR3 nucleotide sequence: TGTGCCAGCAGCTTAGCTGCGGGAGTATCCTACGAGCAGTACTTC.

J is TRBJ2-3 and V is TRBV5-1, with D tentatively TRBD2 (6 bases). Germline values: CDR1 SGHRS, CDR2 YFSETQ. CDR3 length: 11 amino acids. V gave up 4 bases and J gave up 6 bases, with 6 bases separating them. This CDR3 reads CASSREDTQYF. Written as DNA, the CDR3 is TGCGCCAGCAGCCGGGAGGATACGCAGTATTTT.

The chain couples TRBV5-1 to TRBJ2-5; D might be TRBD2 (6 bases). The V gene lost 0 bases and the J gene lost 2 bases, with 11 bases spanning the gap. This CDR3 comprises 15 residues. CDR1 is SGHRS and CDR2 is YFSETQ in the germline V gene. CDR3 coding DNA: TGCGCCAGCAGCTTGGTAGCGGAAACGCAAGAGACCCAGTACTTC. It translates to CASSLVAETQETQYF.

The genes are TRBV28 and TRBJ2-3; D is possibly TRBD2 (6 bases). The ends were cut back, 1 base at V and 1 base at J, with 18 bases in the middle. The CDR3 is 18 amino acids. Germline CDR1 is MDHEN and CDR2 is SYDVKM. The CDR3, as DNA: TGTGCCAGCAGTTTATACTCAGTCCTCGGGAGCGGCACAGATACGCAGTATTTT. This encodes CASSLYSVLGSGTDTQYF. Full variable domain (rest looked up from reference TRBV28 and TRBJ2-3): DVKVTQSSRYLVKRTGEKVFLECVQDMDHENMFWYRQDPGLGLRLIYFSYDVKMKEKGDIPEGYSVSREKKERFSLILESASTNQTSMYLCASSLYSVLGSGTDTQYFGPGTRLTVL.